These 30 T cell receptor beta chains share one sample of origin, sequenced in a study of graft-versus-host responses after intestinal transplantation (TCRdb year 2021). These TCRs' antigens remain unknown. The meaning of the sample's time point label: cells obtained before transplantation from donor or recipient. Receptor amplification or capture employed the immunoSEQ multiplex PCR assay. This immuneACCESS table, as held by TCRdb, lists in-frame sequences with V and J called but not all clones. Of the missing ones, under half trace to an unresolved V gene in checked studies; the others have no known cause. A total of about 61,000 clones appear in this sample, roughly 93% of them only once. The ten largest clonotypes hold about 0.38% of the sample. Sequences were derived from unstimulated CD4+ T cells sorted from spleen or lymph node cells, sampled before transplant. The receptors shown here come from a human donor who was the organ donor for an intestinal transplant.

The rearrangement uses TRBV4-3 and TRBJ2-1; D ambiguous. The CDR3 totals 14 residues. The V and J ends lost 0 bases and 4 bases respectively, with 7 bases between them. Germline CDR1 and CDR2: LGHNA and YSLEER. The CDR3 sequence: CASSQEKGYNEQFF. The CDR3 DNA reads as TGCGCCAGCAGCCAAGAAAAAGGGTACAATGAGCAGTTCTTC.

The CDR3 DNA follows: TGCGCCAGCAGCCAGACCGGGACAGGGGGCGGCTATGGCTACACCTTC. Protein sequence: CASSQTGTGGGYGYTF. The chain is built from TRBV4-3 and TRBJ1-2, with 12 bases lining up with TRBD1. Germline values: CDR1 LGHNA, CDR2 YSLEER. V lost 3 bases to trimming and J lost 4 bases; unmatched junction nucleotides: 6. This CDR3 is 16 amino acids long.

The CDR3 spells CASSMGYGNQPQHF. CDR3 nucleotide sequence: TGTGCCAGTAGTATGGGGTACGGCAATCAGCCCCAGCATTTT. The rearrangement links TRBV19 to TRBJ1-5; D is undetermined. V was pared by 3 bases and J by 2 bases, with 8 bases between. Germline V gene data show CDR1 as LNHDA and CDR2 as SQIVND (reference sequence). This CDR3 spans 14 amino acids.

The genes are TRBV10-3 and TRBJ1-2; 8 nucleotides agree with TRBD1. The CDR3 runs 16 residues. Germline V gene sequence: CDR1 ENHRY, CDR2 SYGVKD. J gave up 1 base and V 6 bases, and 10 bases lay outside the gene matches. As DNA, the CDR3 is TGTGCCATCAGCCCGTGGACAGGGAACCTTAACTATGGCTACACCTTC. Translation: CAISPWTGNLNYGYTF.

The V call is TRBV27, the J call TRBJ1-2; D is perhaps TRBD1 (5 bases). V lost 4 bases and J lost 4, with 7 bases in between. CDR3 size: 12 residues. Germline assignment: CDR1 MNHEY and CDR2 SMNVEV (reference sequence). CDR3 nucleotide sequence: TGTGCCAGCAGTTCGGGGGGCTATGGCTACACCTTC. Its translation: CASSSGGYGYTF.

This clone came up once. Germline and junction disagree at one end, which may indicate a read error. This sequence joins TRBV27 and TRBJ1-2; D remains ambiguous. Germline CDR1 and CDR2: MNHEY and SMNVEV (reference sequence). The CDR3 has 14 residues. The DNA for the CDR3 is TGTGCCAGCAGTCCAACCCGGGTGAACTGTGGCTACACCTTC. This encodes CASSPTRVNCGYTF.

This clone was seen once. The chain joins TRBV7-2 to TRBJ2-3; no clear D gene. Trimming removed 1 base at V and 0 bases at J, with 8 bases between. This CDR3 region has 15 residues. The germline V gene encodes CDR1 SGHTA and CDR2 FQGNSA. In DNA, the CDR3 is TGTGCCAGCAGCTTAGTTTCTCGAAGCACAGATACGCAGTATTTT. It is translated as CASSLVSRSTDTQYF.

This clone was seen once. This sequence joins TRBV7-3 and TRBJ2-5; 7 positions agree with TRBD2. The J segment lost 4 bases and the V segment lost 1 base, leaving 9 bases of the junction unmatched. Looked up from germline, CDR1 is SGHTA and CDR2 is FQGTGA. The CDR3 loop spans 16 amino acids. The CDR3 protein is CASSLSGAGRGETQYF. The CDR3 DNA follows: TGTGCCAGCAGCTTAAGCGGGGCAGGGAGGGGAGAGACCCAGTACTTC.

The rearrangement joins TRBV5-4 to TRBJ1-5; D is possibly TRBD1 (5 bases). The V end lost 3 bases, the J end lost 6 bases, and 13 bases lay between the germline ends. The CDR3 extends over 14 amino acids. Germline loops: CDR1 SGHNT, CDR2 YYREEE (reference sequence). The CDR3 bases are TGTGCCAGCAGCTGGGGCCCCACCGGTCAGCCCCAGCATTTT. Translation gives CASSWGPTGQPQHF.

This clone has just a few counts. The chain couples TRBV18 to TRBJ2-3; no definite D call. V was cut by 0 bases and J by 5 bases, with 15 bases left in between. The CDR3 loop spans 16 amino acids. CDR1 KGHSH and CDR2 LQKENI come from the germline V gene. CDR3: CASSPPASKTKDTQYF. The DNA for the CDR3 is TGTGCCAGCTCACCACCCGCCAGCAAGACGAAAGATACGCAGTATTTT.

The V and J genes are TRBV5-6 and TRBJ1-4, with 7 bases that match TRBD1. Germline CDR1 is SGHDT and CDR2 is YYEEEE. The CDR3 covers 15 residues. The V segment lost 3 bases and the J segment 0 bases; nucleotides outside the gene matches: 2. CDR3: CASSWGTATNEKLFF. For the CDR3, the DNA is TGTGCCAGCAGCTGGGGGACAGCAACTAATGAAAAACTGTTTTTT.

The J gene is TRBJ1-2, the V gene TRBV6-1; perhaps TRBD1 as D (6 bases). V was pared by 3 bases and J by 1 base, with 9 bases between. This CDR3 comprises 14 residues. Looked up from germline, CDR1 is MNHNS and CDR2 is SASEGT. DNA of the CDR3: TGTGCCAGCAGTGATACAGGGAGTAACTATGGCTACACCTTC. Translating it yields CASSDTGSNYGYTF.

V and J are TRBV10-3 and TRBJ1-1; unclear D gene. The germline V gene has CDR1 ENHRY and CDR2 SYGVKD. The CDR3 length is 14 residues. V lost 7 bases, J lost 2 bases, and 14 bases lay in between. The CDR3: CAITKAGVNTEAFF. Here the CDR3 DNA reads TGTGCCATCACCAAAGCCGGGGTAAACACTGAAGCTTTCTTT.

V is TRBV27 and J is TRBJ2-2; perhaps TRBD1 as D (5 bases). V was cut by 1 base and J by 8 bases, with 20 bases left in between. Germline CDR1 MNHEY, CDR2 SMNVEV (reference sequence). This CDR3 comprises 17 residues. The CDR3 DNA follows: TGTGCCAGCAGTTTATGGGCAGGGTTCCGCGCAGGGGGGGAGCTGTTTTTT. Protein sequence: CASSLWAGFRAGGELFF.

This sequence joins TRBV28 and TRBJ2-7, with a possible D match to TRBD2 (8 bases). Germline CDR1 is MDHEN and CDR2 is SYDVKM. This CDR3 contains 16 residues. The ends were cut back, 5 bases at V and 4 bases at J, with 21 bases in the middle. The CDR3 DNA reads as TGTGCCAGCAGTCCACGACTAGCGAGGGGGCTATACGAGCAGTACTTC. Protein product: CASSPRLARGLYEQYF.

The chain employs TRBV5-1 and TRBJ1-1; perhaps TRBD1 as D (5 bases). CDR3 length: 14 amino acids. The V gene's germline CDR1 is SGHRS and CDR2 YFSETQ. Deletions cut 2 bases from V and 3 bases from J, with 11 bases between. The CDR3 bases are TGCGCCAGCAGCTTTTGGGGCAGGCACACTGAAGCTTTCTTT. Translating gives CASSFWGRHTEAFF.

The chain carries TRBV7-2 and TRBJ1-3; 7 positions match TRBD1. Germline values: CDR1 SGHTA, CDR2 FQGNSA. Trimming removed 5 bases from V and 0 bases from J; junction bases left unmatched: 4. The CDR3 extends over 15 amino acids. CDR3 DNA: TGTGCCAGCAGCCGTTACAGGGGCTCTGGAAACACCATATATTTT. Protein: CASSRYRGSGNTIYF.

Only one count was recorded for this clone. V and J are TRBV5-1 and TRBJ2-2; unclear D gene. The ends were cut back, 3 bases at V and 0 bases at J, with 9 bases in the middle. Germline V gives CDR1 SGHRS, CDR2 YFSETQ. This CDR3 contains 15 residues. The CDR3 protein is CASSSTKTNTGELFF. In nucleotides, the CDR3 is TGCGCCAGCAGCTCGACAAAGACGAACACCGGGGAGCTGTTTTTT.

This chain links TRBV19 with TRBJ2-3; D is tentatively TRBD1 or TRBD2 (7 bases each). Germline assignment: CDR1 LNHDA and CDR2 SQIVND (reference sequence). With 6 bases removed from V and 4 bases from J, the gap between germline ends came to 14 bases. CDR3 length: 14 residues. The CDR3 DNA reads TGTGCCAGTAGCAAGGGAGGGGGCGCAGATACGCAGTATTTT. As protein: CASSKGGGADTQYF.

The CDR3 reads CASGLAPKAGVRNSNTGELFF. The DNA for the CDR3 is TGTGCTAGTGGTTTGGCCCCCAAAGCGGGGGTTAGGAACTCGAACACCGGGGAGCTGTTTTTT. The chain is built from TRBV12-5 and TRBJ2-2; 8 bases agree with TRBD2. The CDR3 sequence is 21 residues long. V lost 1 base and J lost 0; bases outside the gene matches: 16. Germline CDR1 and CDR2: LGHNT and FRNRAP.

This clone was seen just once. This chain links TRBV11-2 with TRBJ2-7, with D possibly TRBD1 on 6 matching bases. The germline V gene encodes CDR1 SGHAT and CDR2 FQNNGV. This CDR3 has 14 amino acids. V lost 0 bases, J lost 3 bases, and 9 bases lay in between. CDR3 amino acids: CASSLDRGIYEQYF. The CDR3 DNA is TGTGCCAGCAGCTTAGATAGGGGGATCTACGAGCAGTACTTC.

V usage is TRBV19 and J usage is TRBJ2-3, with TRBD2 matching over 11 bases. Germline values: CDR1 LNHDA, CDR2 SQIVND (reference sequence). The CDR3 is made up of 16 amino acids. The V segment lost 3 bases and the J segment 5 bases; nucleotides outside the gene matches: 7. The CDR3 DNA reads TGTGCCAGTAGTATTGTCGCTAGCGGGGGGAAAGATACGCAGTATTTT. Amino acid sequence: CASSIVASGGKDTQYF.

The chain recombines TRBV11-2 with TRBJ2-1; TRBD2 matches 8 bases. Germline CDR1 and CDR2: SGHAT and FQNNGV. The J segment lost 5 bases and the V segment lost 1 base, leaving 13 bases of the junction unmatched. This CDR3 is 18 amino acids long. The CDR3 DNA is TGTGCCAGCAGCTTAGTATGGCGGGGGGCCCATCAGAACAATGAGCAGTTCTTC. Translation: CASSLVWRGAHQNNEQFF.

The genes are TRBV5-1 and TRBJ2-5; TRBD2 matches at 8 bases. There are 15 residues in the CDR3. With V trimmed by 2 bases and J by 2 bases, 5 bases remained unmatched. Germline V gene data show CDR1 as SGHRS and CDR2 as YFSETQ. CDR3 in DNA: TGCGCCAGCAGCTTCGGGGTAGCGGGGCAAGAGACCCAGTACTTC. The encoded protein is CASSFGVAGQETQYF.

The table lists this clone with a count of one. The chain uses TRBV7-2 and TRBJ1-1, with 7 bases that match TRBD1. The CDR3 loop spans 14 amino acids. From germline, CDR1 is SGHTA and CDR2 FQGNSA. With V trimmed by 5 bases and J by 4 bases, 7 bases remained unmatched. CDR3 nucleotide sequence: TGTGCCAGCAGCATAGGGACAGCACTCACTGAAGCTTTCTTT. Its translation: CASSIGTALTEAFF.

The chain combines TRBV6-1 with TRBJ2-7, with 8 bases lining up with TRBD1. The length of the CDR3 is 15 residues. Germline V CDR1 and CDR2: MNHNS, SASEGT. V was clipped by 6 bases and J by 6 bases; unmatched bases: 13. CDR3: CASSRSGGGNVEQYF. In DNA, the CDR3 is TGTGCCAGCAGCCGATCAGGGGGCGGGAATGTCGAGCAGTACTTC.

The chain is built from TRBV7-2 and TRBJ2-6; D gene unclear. V lost 3 bases and J lost 0, with 12 bases in between. Germline V gene lookup returns CDR1 SGHTA and CDR2 FQGNSA. The CDR3 is 17 residues long. The chain's CDR3 is CASSLSGAISGANVLTF. The CDR3 DNA reads as TGTGCCAGCAGCTTGAGTGGCGCCATCTCTGGGGCCAACGTCCTGACTTTC.

This chain joins TRBV7-2 and TRBJ2-5, with TRBD2 identical over 7 bases. After removal of 5 bases from V and 1 base from J, the junction contained 4 bases not matched to a gene. CDR1 and CDR2 from the germline V gene are SGHTA and FQGNSA. This CDR3 region has 14 residues. The CDR3 sequence is CASSPSGAQETQYF. CDR3 bases: TGTGCCAGCAGCCCCAGCGGGGCCCAAGAGACCCAGTACTTC.

The V gene is TRBV6-4, the J gene TRBJ2-7; tentatively, D is TRBD1 (6 bases). Looked up from germline, CDR1 is MRHNA and CDR2 is SNTAGT. The V and J ends lost 2 bases and 0 bases respectively, with 8 bases between them. CDR3 length: 14 amino acids. The CDR3: CASSDPDSSYEQYF. The CDR3 nucleotides are TGTGCCAGCAGTGACCCGGACAGCTCCTACGAGCAGTACTTC.

Of note for this clone: Germline and junction disagree at one end, which may indicate a read error. V usage is TRBV7-7 and J usage is TRBJ2-5, with 8 bases that match TRBD2. Germline V gives CDR1 SSHAT, CDR2 FNYEAQ (reference sequence). The CDR3 is made up of 15 amino acids. For the CDR3, the DNA is TGTGCTAGCAGCTTGCGACTAGCGAGGCAAGAGACCCAGTACTTC. This encodes CASSLRLARQETQYF.